These 27 T cell receptor beta chains originate from one sample sequenced in a study of blood T cells in healthy people across ages. Together with a sample-barcoded 5' primer, a J-beta primer mix was included in a second PCR lasting 7 to 11 cycles. TCRdb called the 5' RACE reads again in MiXCR, with one record for every CDR3 protein. Here the sample spans 1.5 million or so distinct CDR3 sequences, about 40% being singletons. Sequencing was done on a sample of blood. These receptors were collected from a woman aged 18-35 years in good health.

J is TRBJ2-1 and V is TRBV11-2, with 7 bases aligning to TRBD2. The V gene's germline CDR1 is SGHAT and CDR2 FQNNGV. The CDR3 sequence is 17 residues long. Trimming at V came to 0 bases and at J to 5 bases, leaving 10 bases not matched to a gene. The CDR3 DNA reads as TGTGCCAGCAGCTTAGATACCCGCGGGAGCGGCAACAATGAGCAGTTCTTC. It translates to CASSLDTRGSGNNEQFF.

This clonotype was counted only a few times. The gene calls are TRBV10-3 and TRBJ1-5; 10 bases agree with TRBD1. The CDR3 runs 17 residues. Unmatched junction bases numbered 7, after V lost 5 bases and J lost 0 bases. The V gene's germline CDR1 is ENHRY and CDR2 SYGVKD. CDR3 loop: CAISQDRGGASNQPQHF. The CDR3 DNA is TGTGCCATCAGTCAGGACAGGGGGGGAGCTAGCAATCAGCCCCAGCATTTT.

The chain joins TRBV7-3 to TRBJ1-2; D ambiguous. Germline assignment: CDR1 SGHTA and CDR2 FQGTGA. Trimming shortened V by 5 bases and J by 4 bases, and 14 bases separated the two germline ends. This CDR3 comprises 14 residues. The CDR3 nucleotides are TGTGCCAGCAGCCGTAGTAGCCCTCCCTATGGCTACACCTTC. This translates into CASSRSSPPYGYTF. The full variable domain, its missing parts supplied by reference TRBV7-3 and TRBJ1-2, is GAGVSQTPSNKVTEKGKYVELRCDPISGHTALYWYRQSLGQGPEFLIYFQGTGAADDSGLPNDRFFAVRPEGSVSTLKIQRTERGDSAVYLCASSRSSPPYGYTFGSGTRLTVV.

This clonotype has just a few counts. The rearrangement uses TRBV4-1 and TRBJ2-5; D possibly corresponds to TRBD2 (6 bases). The CDR3 covers 15 residues. In germline, CDR1 is MGHRA, CDR2 YSYEKL. V lost 1 base and J lost 4, with 13 bases in between. CDR3 region: CASSQGGGLGETQYF. Written as DNA, the CDR3 is TGCGCCAGCAGCCAAGGTGGAGGGCTGGGAGAGACCCAGTACTTC.

This clonotype was counted only a few times. The V gene is TRBV12-3 or TRBV12-4, the J gene TRBJ1-5; TRBD1 aligns across 7 bases. The CDR3 sequence is 18 residues long. The V segment lost 2 bases and the J segment 5 bases; nucleotides outside the gene matches: 15. The CDR3: CASSLIRGPAISHQPQHF. DNA for the CDR3: TGTGCCAGCAGTTTAATAAGGGGGCCAGCTATAAGCCATCAGCCCCAGCATTTT.

The rearrangement joins TRBV20-1 to TRBJ2-7, with 7 bases lining up with TRBD1. Germline trimming cut 8 bases from V and 5 bases from J; bases unmatched to any gene: 12. CDR1 is DFQATT, CDR2 SNEGSKA, per germline (reference sequence). The CDR3 totals 13 residues. CDR3 amino acids: CSLLGRGWDEQYF. CDR3 DNA sequence: TGCAGTTTACTAGGCAGGGGGTGGGACGAGCAGTACTTC.

This clonotype showed up just a few times. The genes are TRBV20-1 and TRBJ2-1, with D uncertain. Trimming shortened V by 3 bases and J by 10 bases, and 10 bases separated the two germline ends. CDR3 length: 11 residues. Germline V CDR1 and CDR2: DFQATT, SNEGSKA (reference sequence). CDR3 sequence: CSASPGWEQFF. CDR3 nucleotides: TGCAGTGCTAGTCCGGGCTGGGAGCAGTTCTTC.

V and J are TRBV30 and TRBJ2-7; D gene uncertain. Germline V gives CDR1 GTSNPN, CDR2 SVGIG (reference sequence). The CDR3 is made up of 13 amino acids. V lost 1 base to trimming and J lost 1 base, with 8 bases between them. This CDR3 reads CAWSDSRSYEQYF. CDR3 DNA sequence: TGTGCCTGGAGTGACTCCAGGTCCTACGAGCAGTACTTC.

The V and J genes are TRBV5-1 and TRBJ1-1; 10 bases map to TRBD1. V trimming: 4 bases; J trimming: 1 base; junction bases outside the gene matches: 7. The CDR3 extends over 16 amino acids. Germline CDR1 reads SGHRS; CDR2 reads YFSETQ. This CDR3 is CASSRRTGGGNTEAFF. The CDR3 DNA sequence: TGCGCCAGCAGCCGAAGGACAGGGGGAGGGAACACTGAAGCTTTCTTT.

In its sample, this clonotype was seen a few times. The chain joins TRBV5-4 to TRBJ2-3; 9 bases match TRBD2. Germline loops: CDR1 SGHNT, CDR2 YYREEE (reference sequence). The CDR3 totals 15 residues. J was trimmed by 2 bases and V by 4 bases; bases with no gene match: 5. The DNA for the CDR3 is TGTGCCAGCAGCCGAGCGGGGGGATACACAGATACGCAGTATTTT. This codes for CASSRAGGYTDTQYF. The variable domain in full, with the rest retrieved from reference TRBV5-4 and TRBJ2-3, is ETGVTQSPTHLIKTRGQQVTLRCSSQSGHNTVSWYQQALGQGPQFIFQYYREEENGRGNFPPRFSGLQFPNYSSELNVNALELDDSALYLCASSRAGGYTDTQYFGPGTRLTVL.

There are a few counts of this clonotype. V is TRBV24-1 and J is TRBJ2-5, with a tentative D call TRBD1 (6 bases). Trimming pared 9 bases from V and 0 bases from J, leaving 10 bases between. Germline CDR1 and CDR2: KGHDR and SFDVKD. The length of the CDR3 is 13 residues. The CDR3 DNA reads TGTGCCACCGGGCGGACAGACCAAGAGACCCAGTACTTC. Protein product: CATGRTDQETQYF.

The chain recombines TRBV27 with TRBJ2-3; D is possibly TRBD2 (7 bases). Trimming left V 0 bases short and J 6 bases short, with 25 bases between. Germline V gene sequence: CDR1 MNHEY, CDR2 SMNVEV (reference sequence). The CDR3 totals 19 residues. The CDR3 here is CASSLSYVLGGGPLDTQYF. The CDR3 DNA follows: TGTGCCAGCAGTTTATCCTACGTTTTAGGGGGGGGCCCCCTGGATACGCAGTATTTT.

The V call is TRBV28, the J call TRBJ2-1; 9 bases are shared with TRBD2. Gene TRBJ2-7 matches the end of the DNA better, so the J call may be wrong. The CDR3 contains 14 residues. Germline V gene data show CDR1 as MDHEN and CDR2 as SYDVKM. The CDR3 region is CASSELAGINEQYF. The CDR3 coding sequence is TGTGCCAGCAGTGAGCTAGCGGGGATCAATGAGCAGTACTTC.

The CDR3 region is CASSKPCARVRYYEQYF. CDR3 bases: TGTGCCAGCAGCAAGCCCTGTGCCAGGGTGAGATACTACGAGCAGTACTTC. The chain carries TRBV21-1 and TRBJ2-7; the table names TRBD1, a call not compared with the DNA. TRBV21-1 is flagged as a pseudogene. This CDR3 comprises 17 residues.

This clonotype showed up just once. V gene TRBV3-1 combines with J gene TRBJ2-3; 8 bases are a match to TRBD2. After removal of 0 bases from V and 1 base from J, the junction contained 9 bases not matched to a gene. The CDR3 contains 18 residues. Germline CDR1 and CDR2: LGHDT and YNNKEL (reference sequence). CDR3 sequence reads: CASSQEAFQAGGTDTQYF. As DNA, the CDR3 is TGTGCCAGCAGCCAAGAGGCGTTTCAAGCGGGGGGCACAGATACGCAGTATTTT.

The V call is TRBV7-9, the J call TRBJ2-7; D possibly matches TRBD1 or TRBD2 (5 bases each). CDR3 length: 17 amino acids. Trimming removed 3 bases at V and 0 bases at J, with 18 bases between. CDR1 is SEHNR and CDR2 is FQNEAQ in the germline V gene (reference sequence). This CDR3 reads CASSFPSGTADSYEQYF. The DNA for the CDR3 is TGTGCCAGCAGCTTCCCTTCCGGGACGGCTGACTCCTACGAGCAGTACTTC.

The chain employs TRBV20-1 and TRBJ2-7; TRBD2 aligns across 7 bases. V shed 3 bases and J 4 bases; nucleotides not matched to a gene: 9. Germline CDR1 reads DFQATT; CDR2 reads SNEGSKA (reference sequence). This CDR3 contains 14 residues. The CDR3 protein is CSASDPGLLYEQYF. CDR3 nucleotide sequence: TGCAGTGCTAGTGACCCGGGACTACTGTACGAGCAGTACTTC.

A few counts support this clonotype. The chain has TRBV7-2 and TRBJ1-2; 9 bases map to TRBD1. This CDR3 has 15 amino acids. From germline, CDR1 is SGHTA and CDR2 FQGNSA. J lost 6 bases, V lost 2 bases, and 7 bases had no gene match. The CDR3 DNA sequence: TGTGCCAGCAGCTTAACTCCAGGACAGGGGCATGGCTACACCTTC. Its protein is CASSLTPGQGHGYTF.

The rearrangement uses TRBV2 and TRBJ1-2; maybe TRBD1 (6 bases). CDR1 and CDR2 from the germline V gene are SNHLY and FYNNEI. Trimming removed 8 bases from V and 6 bases from J, with 10 bases in between. This CDR3 has 11 amino acids. This chain's CDR3 is CASAGGNGYTF. The CDR3, as DNA: TGTGCCAGCGCGGGGGGCAATGGCTACACCTTC.

This chain connects TRBV24-1 to TRBJ1-5; 7 bases line up with TRBD1. Germline V gives CDR1 KGHDR, CDR2 SFDVKD. This CDR3 is built from 16 residues. With V trimmed by 4 bases and J by 0 bases, 5 bases remained unmatched. The CDR3 region has the DNA TGTGCCACCAGTGACACCACAGGGGATAGCAATCAGCCCCAGCATTTT. Protein product: CATSDTTGDSNQPQHF.

The gene calls are TRBV20-1 and TRBJ2-5, with D unclear. CDR3 length: 13 residues. V dropped 2 bases and J dropped 3 bases, with 10 bases sitting between them. CDR1 is DFQATT and CDR2 is SNEGSKA in the germline V gene (reference sequence). The CDR3 region has the DNA TGCAGTGCTAGAAAGACTCGCGAAGAGACCCAGTACTTC. Translating gives CSARKTREETQYF.

Only a few counts were recorded for this clonotype. The chain uses TRBV9 and TRBJ2-5; 9 bases map to TRBD1. The last part of the DNA fits TRBJ2-7 better; the J call may be wrong. This CDR3 contains 14 residues. Germline assignment: CDR1 SGDLS and CDR2 YYNGEE. The CDR3 bases are TGTGCCAGCAGCGACGACAGGGGGTACTACGAGCAGTACTTC. It translates to CASSDDRGYYEQYF.

The rearrangement uses TRBV20-1 and TRBJ1-3; D is unclear. The CDR3 has 13 residues. The germline V gene encodes CDR1 DFQATT and CDR2 SNEGSKA (reference sequence). Trimming removed 1 base from V and 1 base from J, with 5 bases in between. CDR3 region: CSARGGSGNTIYF. The CDR3 DNA is TGCAGTGCTAGAGGGGGTTCTGGAAACACCATATATTTT.

This clonotype was seen a handful of times. The gene calls are TRBV5-1 and TRBJ2-7, with D perhaps TRBD1 (6 bases). The CDR3 sequence is 16 residues long. V was clipped by 0 bases and J by 0 bases, with 13 bases between them. Germline CDR1 and CDR2: SGHRS and YFSETQ. In DNA, the CDR3 is TGCGCCAGCAGCTTGGAAGTGGTGACAGGCTCCTACGAGCAGTACTTC. This gives the protein CASSLEVVTGSYEQYF.

The CDR3 bases are TGTGCCAGCAGACATCGGACACTGAACACCGGGGAGCTGTTTTTT. It codes for CASRHRTLNTGELFF. V usage is TRBV5-5 and J usage is TRBJ2-2; D is perhaps TRBD1 (5 bases). V shed 5 bases and J shed 1 base, with 12 bases lying between them. CDR1 is SGHKS and CDR2 is YYEKEE in the germline V gene (reference sequence). The CDR3 contains 15 residues.

There are a few counts of this clonotype. The chain joins TRBV20-1 to TRBJ2-7; TRBD2 matches at 15 bases. Trimming at V came to 4 bases and at J to 3 bases, leaving 4 bases not matched to a gene. The CDR3 has 15 amino acids. Germline CDR1 reads DFQATT; CDR2 reads SNEGSKA (reference sequence). In nucleotides, the CDR3 is TGCAGTGCTACCGGGACTAGCGGGAGGATCTACGAGCAGTACTTC. It encodes CSATGTSGRIYEQYF.

V usage is TRBV4-2 and J usage is TRBJ2-7, with D tentatively TRBD1 or TRBD2 (6 bases each). This CDR3 has 16 amino acids. CDR1 and CDR2 from the germline V gene are LGHNA and YNFKEQ. Trimming removed 2 bases from V and 4 bases from J, with 18 bases in between. CDR3 sequence (DNA): TGTGCCAGCAGCCAAACAGCACTACAAGGGGGGTACGAGCAGTACTTC. Its protein is CASSQTALQGGYEQYF.